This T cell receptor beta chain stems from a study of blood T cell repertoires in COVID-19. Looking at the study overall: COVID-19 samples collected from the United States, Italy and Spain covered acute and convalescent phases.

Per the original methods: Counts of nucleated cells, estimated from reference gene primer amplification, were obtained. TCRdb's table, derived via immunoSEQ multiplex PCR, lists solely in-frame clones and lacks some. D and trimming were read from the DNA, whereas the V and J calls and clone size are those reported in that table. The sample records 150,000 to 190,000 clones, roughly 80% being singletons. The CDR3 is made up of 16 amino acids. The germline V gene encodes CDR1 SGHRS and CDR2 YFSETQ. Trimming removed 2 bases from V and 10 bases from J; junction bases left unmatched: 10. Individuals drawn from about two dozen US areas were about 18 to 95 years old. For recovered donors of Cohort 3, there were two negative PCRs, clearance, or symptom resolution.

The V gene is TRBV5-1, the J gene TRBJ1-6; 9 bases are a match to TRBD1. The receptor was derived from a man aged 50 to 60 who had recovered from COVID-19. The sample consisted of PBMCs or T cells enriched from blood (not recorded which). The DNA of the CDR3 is TGCGCCAGCAGCTTCTCGGGACAGGGATTGGGCTCACCCCTCCACTTT. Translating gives CASSFSGQGLGSPLHF. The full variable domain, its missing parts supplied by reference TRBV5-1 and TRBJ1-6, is KAGVTQTPRYLIKTRGQQVTLSCSPISGHRSVSWYQQTPGQGLQFLFEYFSETQRNKGNFPGRFSGRQFSNSRSEMNVSTLELGDSALYLCASSFSGQGLGSPLHFGNGTRLTVT.